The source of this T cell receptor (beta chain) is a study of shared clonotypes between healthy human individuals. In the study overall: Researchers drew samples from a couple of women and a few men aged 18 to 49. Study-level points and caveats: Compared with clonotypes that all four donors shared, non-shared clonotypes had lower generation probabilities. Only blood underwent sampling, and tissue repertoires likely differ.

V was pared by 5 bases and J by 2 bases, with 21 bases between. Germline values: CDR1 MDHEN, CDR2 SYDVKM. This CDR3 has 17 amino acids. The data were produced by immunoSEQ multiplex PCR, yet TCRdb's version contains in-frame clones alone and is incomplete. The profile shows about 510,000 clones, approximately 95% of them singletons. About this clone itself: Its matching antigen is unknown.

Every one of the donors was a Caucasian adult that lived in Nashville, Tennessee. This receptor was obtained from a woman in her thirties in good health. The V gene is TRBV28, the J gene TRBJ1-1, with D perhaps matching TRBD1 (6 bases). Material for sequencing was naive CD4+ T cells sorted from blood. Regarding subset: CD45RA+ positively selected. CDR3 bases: TGTGCCAGCAGTCTGCACCAACCGACAGGAGTAAACACTGAAGCTTTCTTT. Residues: CASSLHQPTGVNTEAFF.